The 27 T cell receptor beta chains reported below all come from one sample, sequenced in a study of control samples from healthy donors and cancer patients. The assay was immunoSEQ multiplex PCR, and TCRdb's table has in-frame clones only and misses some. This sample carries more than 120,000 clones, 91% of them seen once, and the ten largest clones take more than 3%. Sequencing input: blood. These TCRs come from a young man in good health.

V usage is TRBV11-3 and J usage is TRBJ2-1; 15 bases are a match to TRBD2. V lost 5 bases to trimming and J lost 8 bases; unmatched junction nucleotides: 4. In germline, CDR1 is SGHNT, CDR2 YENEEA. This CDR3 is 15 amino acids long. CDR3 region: CASSPGLAGGYEQFF. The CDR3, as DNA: TGTGCCAGCAGCCCGGGACTAGCGGGGGGTTATGAGCAGTTCTTC.

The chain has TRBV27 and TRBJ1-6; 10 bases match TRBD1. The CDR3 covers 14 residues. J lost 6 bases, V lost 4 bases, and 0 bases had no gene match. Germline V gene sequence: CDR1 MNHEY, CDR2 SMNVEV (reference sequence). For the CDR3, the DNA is TGTGCCAGCAGTTGGACAGGGGGTAATTCACCCCTCCACTTT. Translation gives CASSWTGGNSPLHF.

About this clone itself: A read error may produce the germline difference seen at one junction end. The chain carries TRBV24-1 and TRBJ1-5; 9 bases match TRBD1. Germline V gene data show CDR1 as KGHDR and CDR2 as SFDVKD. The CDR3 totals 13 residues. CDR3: CATSDRSTGGVYF. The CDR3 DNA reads TGTGCCACCAGTGATCGTTCGACAGGGGGTGTGTATTTT.

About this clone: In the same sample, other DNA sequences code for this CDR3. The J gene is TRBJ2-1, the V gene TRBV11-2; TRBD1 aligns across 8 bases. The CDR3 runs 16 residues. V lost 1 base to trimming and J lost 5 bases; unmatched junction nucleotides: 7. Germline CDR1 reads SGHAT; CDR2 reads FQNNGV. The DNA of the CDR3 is TGTGCCAGCAGCTTAGTATGGACAGGGCGCCACAATGAGCAGTTCTTC. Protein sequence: CASSLVWTGRHNEQFF. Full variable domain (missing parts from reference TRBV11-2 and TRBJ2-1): EAGVAQSPRYKIIEKRQSVAFWCNPISGHATLYWYQQILGQGPKLLIQFQNNGVVDDSQLPKDRFSAERLKGVDSTLKIQPAKLEDSAVYLCASSLVWTGRHNEQFFGPGTRLTVL.

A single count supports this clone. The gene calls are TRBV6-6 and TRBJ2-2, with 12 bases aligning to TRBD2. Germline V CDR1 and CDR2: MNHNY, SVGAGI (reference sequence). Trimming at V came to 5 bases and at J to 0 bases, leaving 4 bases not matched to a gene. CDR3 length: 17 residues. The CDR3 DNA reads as TGTGCCAGCAGTCCGACTAGCGGGGGCGCGAACACCGGGGAGCTGTTTTTT. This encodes CASSPTSGGANTGELFF.

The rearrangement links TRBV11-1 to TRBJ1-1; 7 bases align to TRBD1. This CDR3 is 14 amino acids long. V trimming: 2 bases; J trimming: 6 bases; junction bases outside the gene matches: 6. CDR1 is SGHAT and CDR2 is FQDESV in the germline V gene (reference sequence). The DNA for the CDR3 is TGTGCCAGCAGCTTATTGAGGCAGGGGGCTGAAGCTTTCTTT. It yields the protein CASSLLRQGAEAFF.

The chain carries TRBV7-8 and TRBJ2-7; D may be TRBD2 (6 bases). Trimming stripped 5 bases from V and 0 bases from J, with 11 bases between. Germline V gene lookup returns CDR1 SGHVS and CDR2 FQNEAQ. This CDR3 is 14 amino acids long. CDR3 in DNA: TGTGCCAGCAGCACCGGGACTGGCTCCTACGAGCAGTACTTC. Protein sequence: CASSTGTGSYEQYF.

The CDR3 sequence is CASSLSQGNYGYTF. The CDR3, as DNA: TGTGCCAGCAGCCTCTCCCAGGGTAACTATGGCTACACCTTC. The chain is built from TRBV7-8 and TRBJ1-2, with D perhaps matching TRBD1 (5 bases). The CDR3 extends over 14 amino acids. Germline V lookup: CDR1 SGHVS, CDR2 FQNEAQ. V lost 5 bases, J lost 1 base, and 11 bases lay in between.

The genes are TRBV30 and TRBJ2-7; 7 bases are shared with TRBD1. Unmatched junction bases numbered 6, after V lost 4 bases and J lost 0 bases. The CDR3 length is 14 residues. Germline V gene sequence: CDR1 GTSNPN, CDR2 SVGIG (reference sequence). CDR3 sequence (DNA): TGTGCCTGGACTAAGAAGGGGGCCTCCTACGAGCAGTACTTC. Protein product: CAWTKKGASYEQYF. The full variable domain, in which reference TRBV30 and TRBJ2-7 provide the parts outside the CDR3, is SQTIHQWPATLVQPVGSPLSLECTVEGTSNPNLYWYRQAAGRGLQLLFYSVGIGQISSEVPQNLSASRPQDRQFILSSKKLLLSDSGFYLCAWTKKGASYEQYFGPGTRLTVT.

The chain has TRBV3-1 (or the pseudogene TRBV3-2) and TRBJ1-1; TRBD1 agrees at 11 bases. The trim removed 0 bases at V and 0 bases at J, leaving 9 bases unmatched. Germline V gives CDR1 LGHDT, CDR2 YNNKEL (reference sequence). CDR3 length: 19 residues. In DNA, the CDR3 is TGTGCCAGCAGCCAAGAGATCGTACGGACAGGGGGCCTGAACACTGAAGCTTTCTTT. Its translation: CASSQEIVRTGGLNTEAFF.

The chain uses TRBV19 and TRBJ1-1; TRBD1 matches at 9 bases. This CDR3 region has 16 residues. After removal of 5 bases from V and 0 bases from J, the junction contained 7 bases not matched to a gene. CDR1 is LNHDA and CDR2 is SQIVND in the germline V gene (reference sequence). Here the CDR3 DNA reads TGTGCCAGTAGTGATGGACAGGGGCGAGTGAACACTGAAGCTTTCTTT. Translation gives CASSDGQGRVNTEAFF. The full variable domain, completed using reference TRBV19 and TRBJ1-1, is DGGITQSPKYLFRKEGQNVTLSCEQNLNHDAMYWYRQDPGQGLRLIYYSQIVNDFQKGDIAEGYSVSREKKESFPLTVTSAQKNPTAFYLCASSDGQGRVNTEAFFGQGTRLTVV.

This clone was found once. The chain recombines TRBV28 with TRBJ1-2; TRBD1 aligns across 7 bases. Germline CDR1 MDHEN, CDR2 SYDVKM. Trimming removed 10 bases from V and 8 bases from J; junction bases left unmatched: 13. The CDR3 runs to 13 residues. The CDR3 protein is CAILKGGAYGYTF. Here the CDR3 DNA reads TGTGCCATCCTTAAAGGGGGCGCGTACGGCTACACCTTC.

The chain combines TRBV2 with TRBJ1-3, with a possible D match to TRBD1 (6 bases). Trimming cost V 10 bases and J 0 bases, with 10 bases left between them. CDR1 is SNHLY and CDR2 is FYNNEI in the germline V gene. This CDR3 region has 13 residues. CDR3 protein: CATRTVSGNTIYF. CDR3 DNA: TGTGCCACAAGGACAGTCTCTGGAAACACCATATATTTT.

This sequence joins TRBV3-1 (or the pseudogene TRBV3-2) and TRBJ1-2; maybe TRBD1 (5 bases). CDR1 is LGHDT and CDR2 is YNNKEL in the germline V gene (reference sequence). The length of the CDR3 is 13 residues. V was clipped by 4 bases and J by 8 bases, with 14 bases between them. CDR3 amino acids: CASSPNPGKGYTF. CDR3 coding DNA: TGTGCCAGCAGCCCGAATCCAGGGAAAGGCTACACCTTC.

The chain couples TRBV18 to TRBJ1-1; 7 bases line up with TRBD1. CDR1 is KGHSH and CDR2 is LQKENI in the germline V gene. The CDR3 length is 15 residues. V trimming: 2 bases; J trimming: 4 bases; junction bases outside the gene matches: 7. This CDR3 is CASSPKTGPATEAFF. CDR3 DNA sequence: TGTGCCAGCTCACCAAAGACAGGGCCGGCCACTGAAGCTTTCTTT. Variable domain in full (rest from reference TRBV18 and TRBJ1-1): NAGVMQNPRHLVRRRGQEARLRCSPMKGHSHVYWYRQLPEEGLKFMVYLQKENIIDESGMPKERFSAEFPKEGPSILRIQQVVRGDSAAYFCASSPKTGPATEAFFGQGTRLTVV.

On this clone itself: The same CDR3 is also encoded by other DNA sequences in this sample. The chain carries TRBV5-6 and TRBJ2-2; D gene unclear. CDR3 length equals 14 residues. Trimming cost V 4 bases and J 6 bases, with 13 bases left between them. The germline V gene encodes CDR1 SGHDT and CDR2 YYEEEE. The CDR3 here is CASSLSVLAGELFF. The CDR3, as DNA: TGTGCCAGCAGCCTCTCGGTTTTGGCCGGGGAGCTGTTTTTT.

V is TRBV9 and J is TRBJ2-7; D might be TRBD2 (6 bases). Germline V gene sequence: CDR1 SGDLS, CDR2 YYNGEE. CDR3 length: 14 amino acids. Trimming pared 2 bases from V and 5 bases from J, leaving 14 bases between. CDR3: CASSVGTSWNEQYF. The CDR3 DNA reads TGTGCCAGCAGCGTTGGTACTAGCTGGAACGAGCAGTACTTC.

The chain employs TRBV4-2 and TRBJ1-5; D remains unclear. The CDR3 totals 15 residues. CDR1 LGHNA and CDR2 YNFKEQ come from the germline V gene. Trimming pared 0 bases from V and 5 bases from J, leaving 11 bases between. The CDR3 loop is CASSQDSAGYQPQHF. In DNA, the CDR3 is TGTGCCAGCAGCCAAGATAGCGCGGGTTATCAGCCCCAGCATTTT.

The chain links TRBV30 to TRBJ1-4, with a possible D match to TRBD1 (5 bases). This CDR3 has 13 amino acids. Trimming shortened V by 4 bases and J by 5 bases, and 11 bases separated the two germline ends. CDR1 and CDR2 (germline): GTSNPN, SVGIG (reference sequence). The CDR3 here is CAWKGDGNEKLFF. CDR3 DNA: TGTGCCTGGAAAGGGGACGGGAATGAAAAACTGTTTTTT. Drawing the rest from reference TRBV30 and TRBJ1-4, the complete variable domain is SQTIHQWPATLVQPVGSPLSLECTVEGTSNPNLYWYRQAAGRGLQLLFYSVGIGQISSEVPQNLSASRPQDRQFILSSKKLLLSDSGFYLCAWKGDGNEKLFFGSGTQLSVL.

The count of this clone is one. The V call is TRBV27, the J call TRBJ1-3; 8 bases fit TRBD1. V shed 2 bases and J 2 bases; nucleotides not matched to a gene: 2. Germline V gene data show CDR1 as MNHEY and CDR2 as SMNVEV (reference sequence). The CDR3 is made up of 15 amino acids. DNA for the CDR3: TGTGCCAGCAGTTTAAGGACAGGGCCTGGAAACACCATATATTTT. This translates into CASSLRTGPGNTIYF.

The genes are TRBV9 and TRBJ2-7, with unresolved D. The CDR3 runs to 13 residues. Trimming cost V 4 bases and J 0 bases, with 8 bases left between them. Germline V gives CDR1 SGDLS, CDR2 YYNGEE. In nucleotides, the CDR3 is TGTGCCAGCAGCCCCCAAAGCTCCTACGAGCAGTACTTC. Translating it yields CASSPQSSYEQYF.

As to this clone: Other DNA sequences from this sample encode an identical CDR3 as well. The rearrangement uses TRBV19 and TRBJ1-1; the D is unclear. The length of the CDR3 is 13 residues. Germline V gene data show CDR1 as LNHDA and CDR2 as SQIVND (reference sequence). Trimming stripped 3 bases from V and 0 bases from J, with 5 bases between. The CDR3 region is CASSMSVNTEAFF. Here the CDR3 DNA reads TGTGCCAGTAGTATGTCCGTGAACACTGAAGCTTTCTTT.

CDR3 in amino acids: CSAVDSYEQYF. CDR3 bases: TGCAGTGCTGTGGACAGCTACGAGCAGTACTTC. V gene TRBV20-1 combines with J gene TRBJ2-7, with D possibly matching TRBD1 (6 bases). From germline, CDR1 is DFQATT and CDR2 SNEGSKA (reference sequence). This CDR3 is built from 11 residues. V dropped 5 bases and J dropped 3 bases, with 8 bases sitting between them.

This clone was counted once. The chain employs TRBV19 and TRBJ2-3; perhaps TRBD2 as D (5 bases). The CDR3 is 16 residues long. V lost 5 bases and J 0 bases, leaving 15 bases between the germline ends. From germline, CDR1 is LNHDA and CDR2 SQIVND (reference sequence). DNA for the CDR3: TGTGCCAGTAGTGGAGGACTGGCGATTAGCACAGATACGCAGTATTTT. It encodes CASSGGLAISTDTQYF.

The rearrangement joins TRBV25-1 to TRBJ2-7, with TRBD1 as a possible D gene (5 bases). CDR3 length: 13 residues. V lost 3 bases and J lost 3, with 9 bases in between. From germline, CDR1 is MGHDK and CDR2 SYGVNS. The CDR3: CASSDQGFYEQYF. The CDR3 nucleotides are TGTGCCAGCAGTGATCAGGGTTTCTACGAGCAGTACTTC.

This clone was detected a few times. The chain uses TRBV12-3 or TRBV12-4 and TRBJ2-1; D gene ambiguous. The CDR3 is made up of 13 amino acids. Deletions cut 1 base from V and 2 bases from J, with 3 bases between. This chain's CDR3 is CASSLVPYNEQFF. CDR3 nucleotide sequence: TGTGCCAGCAGTTTAGTTCCCTACAATGAGCAGTTCTTC.

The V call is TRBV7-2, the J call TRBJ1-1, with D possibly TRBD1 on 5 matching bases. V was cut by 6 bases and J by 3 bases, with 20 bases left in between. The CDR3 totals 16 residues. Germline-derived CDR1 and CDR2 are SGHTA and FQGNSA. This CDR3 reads CASRPRQRVIDTEAFF. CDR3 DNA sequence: TGTGCCAGCAGACCACGACAGCGGGTGATTGACACTGAAGCTTTCTTT.